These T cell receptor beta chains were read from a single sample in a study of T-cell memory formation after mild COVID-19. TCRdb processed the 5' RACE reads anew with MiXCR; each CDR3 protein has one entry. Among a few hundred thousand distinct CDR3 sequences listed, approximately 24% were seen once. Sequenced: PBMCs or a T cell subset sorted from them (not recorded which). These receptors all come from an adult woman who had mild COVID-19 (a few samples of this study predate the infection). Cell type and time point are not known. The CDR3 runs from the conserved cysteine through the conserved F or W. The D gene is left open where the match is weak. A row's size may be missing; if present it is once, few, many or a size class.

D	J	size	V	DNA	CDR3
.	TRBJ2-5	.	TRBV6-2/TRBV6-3	TGTGCCAGCAGTTACGCAGTGCTGGATCCTGAGACCCAGTACTTC	CASSYAVLDPETQYF
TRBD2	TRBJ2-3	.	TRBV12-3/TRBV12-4	TGTGCCAGCAGTTTCGGAGGTGCGGGGACTAGACGGGGATGGGCGCAGTATTTT	CASSFGGAGTRRGWAQYF
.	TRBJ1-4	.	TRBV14	TGTGCCAGCAGCCAAGGAAACGTGGGAAAACTGTTTTTT	CASSQGNVGKLFF
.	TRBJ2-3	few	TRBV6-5	TGTGCCAGCAGTTACCTCCGGGGGACCCACCATACGCAGTATTTT	CASSYLRGTHHTQYF
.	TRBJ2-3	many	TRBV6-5	TGTGCCAGCAGTTGGGGGCCGGGCTCTAGCACAGATACGCAGTATTTT	CASSWGPGSSTDTQYF
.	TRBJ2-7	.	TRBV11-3	TGTGCCAGCAGCTCACGGGAACTCGGCTTGGAGTACGAGCAGTACTTC	CASSSRELGLEYEQYF
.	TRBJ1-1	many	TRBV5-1	TGCGCCAGCAGCTTGGACGGGATGAACACTGAAGCTTTCTTT	CASSLDGMNTEAFF
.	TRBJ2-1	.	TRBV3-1	TGTGCCAGCAGCCATGGTAGAGAATTCTCCTACAATGAGCAGTTCTTC	CASSHGREFSYNEQFF
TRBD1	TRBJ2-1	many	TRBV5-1	TGCGCCAGCAGCTTGACGGACAGGGTTTTTGGCGATGAGCAGTTCTTC	CASSLTDRVFGDEQFF
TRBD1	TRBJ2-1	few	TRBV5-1	TGCGCCAGCAGCCAGGACAGGGGGTTCGATTTTAGGCAGTTCTTC	CASSQDRGFDFRQFF
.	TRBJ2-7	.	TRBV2	TGTGCCAGCGGGACCCTCAGCTACGAGCAGTACTTC	CASGTLSYEQYF
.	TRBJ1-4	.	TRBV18	TGTGCCAGCTCACCGAGACAAGTTCGGGAAAAACTGTTTTTT	CASSPRQVREKLFF
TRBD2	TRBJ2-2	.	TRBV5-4	TGTGCCAGCAGCTTGCAGCGGGGGGGCCGGACCGGGGAGCTGTTTTTT	CASSLQRGGRTGELFF
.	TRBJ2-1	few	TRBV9	TGTGCCAGCAGCTCGCAACAAGGGTACAATGAGCAGTTCTTC	CASSSQQGYNEQFF
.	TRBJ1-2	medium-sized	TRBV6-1	TGTGCCAGCAGTGAAGAGAGTTGGCTCTATGGCTACACCTTC	CASSEESWLYGYTF
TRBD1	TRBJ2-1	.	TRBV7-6	TGTGCCAGCAGCTCCAACAGGGGGCTGAGCTCCTACAATGAGCAGTTCTTC	CASSSNRGLSSYNEQFF
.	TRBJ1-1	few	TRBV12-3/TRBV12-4	TGTGCCAGCAGTAGCCGGAAAGGCACTGAAGCTTTCTTT	CASSSRKGTEAFF
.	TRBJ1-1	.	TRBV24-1	TGTGCCACCAGTGATGGGTTCATGAACACTGAAGCTTTCTTT	CATSDGFMNTEAFF
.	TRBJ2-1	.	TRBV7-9	TGTGCCAGCAGCCTCTCAGAGGGGGCCTACAATGAGCAGTTCTTC	CASSLSEGAYNEQFF
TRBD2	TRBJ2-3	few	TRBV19	TGTGCCAGTAGTATGACTAGCGGAACCACAGATACGCAGTATTTT	CASSMTSGTTDTQYF
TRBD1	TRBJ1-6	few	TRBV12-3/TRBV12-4	TGTGCCAGCAGCCAGGGACAGAGGAATTCACCCCTCCACTTT	CASSQGQRNSPLHF
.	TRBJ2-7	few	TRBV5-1	TGCGCCAGCAGCTCGGGGAGTATCAACCCGACCTACGAGCAGTACTTC	CASSSGSINPTYEQYF
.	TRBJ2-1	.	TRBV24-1	TGTGCCACCAGTGATTGGACAGCGGGGTTTCTCGGGAATGAGCAGTTCTTC	CATSDWTAGFLGNEQFF
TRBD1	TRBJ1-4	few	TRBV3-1	TGTGCCAGCAGCCAAGGGACAGGGGTGACCTATAATGAAAAACTGTTTTTT	CASSQGTGVTYNEKLFF
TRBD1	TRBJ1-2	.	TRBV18	TGTGCCAGCTCATGGGACAGCAACTATGGCTACACCTTC	CASSWDSNYGYTF
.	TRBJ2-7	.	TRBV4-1	TGCGCCAGCAGCCCAGACGGGAACCCACCCTACGCCGAGCAGTACTTC	CASSPDGNPPYAEQYF
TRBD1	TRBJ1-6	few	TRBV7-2	TGTGCCAGCAGCCGACAGGGGGACTATTCACCCCTCCACTTT	CASSRQGDYSPLHF
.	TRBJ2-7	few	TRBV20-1	TGCAGTGCCACAACCGGGGCCCGCTCCTACGAGCAGTACTTC	CSATTGARSYEQYF
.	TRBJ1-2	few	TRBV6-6	TGTGCCAGCAGTTACCGTGGCAGGGCCTATGGCTACACCTTC	CASSYRGRAYGYTF
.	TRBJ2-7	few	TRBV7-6	TGTGCCAGCAGTCCAAACCCCTACGAGCAGTACTTC	CASSPNPYEQYF
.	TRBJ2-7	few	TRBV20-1	TGCAGTGCTATAGTTTCGGGCGAGACCTACGAGCAGTACTTC	CSAIVSGETYEQYF
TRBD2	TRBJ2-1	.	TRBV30	TGTGCCTGGAGTCCACTCCTAGCGGGGGAATACAATGAGCAGTTCTTC	CAWSPLLAGEYNEQFF
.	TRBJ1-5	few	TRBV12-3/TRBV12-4	TGTGCCAGCAGTTTATCCCCGGAGAGCAATCAGCCCCAGCATTTT	CASSLSPESNQPQHF
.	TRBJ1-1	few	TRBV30	TGTGCCTGGGCTAGGGGGGTAAACTCTGAAGCTTTCTTT	CAWARGVNSEAFF
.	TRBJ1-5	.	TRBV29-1	TGCAGCGTTGCTGAGAGCAATCAGCCCCAGCATTTT	CSVAESNQPQHF
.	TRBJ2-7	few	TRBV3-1	TGTGCCAGCAGCCGACTCCTCGGACCGGGACTCATATCCTACGAGCAGTACTTC	CASSRLLGPGLISYEQYF
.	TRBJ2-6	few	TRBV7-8	TGTGCCAGCAGCCCCCCCCAAAAGGCCAGGGCCAACGTCCTGACTTTC	CASSPPQKARANVLTF
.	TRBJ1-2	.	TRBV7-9	TGTGCCAGCAGCCCAGGTTTTTATGGCTACACCTTC	CASSPGFYGYTF
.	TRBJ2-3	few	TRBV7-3	TGTGCCAGCAGCTTGAGTGGCGGGAATACAGATACGCAGTATTTT	CASSLSGGNTDTQYF
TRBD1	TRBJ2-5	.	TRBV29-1	TGCAGCGTTGACCAGGGGGCGAAGACCCAGTACTTC	CSVDQGAKTQYF
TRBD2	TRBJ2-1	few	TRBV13	TGTGCCAGCCAAGTTCAAGCGGGGGACGTTAGATCCACTGAGCAGTTCTTC	CASQVQAGDVRSTEQFF
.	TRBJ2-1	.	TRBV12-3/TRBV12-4	TGTGCCAGCAGTTCGACGCCCTCTGGGGAGTTCTTC	CASSSTPSGEFF
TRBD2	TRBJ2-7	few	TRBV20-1	TGCAGTGTCCGGACTAGCGGGAGTTACGAGCAGTACTTC	CSVRTSGSYEQYF
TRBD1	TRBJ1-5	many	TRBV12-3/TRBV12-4	TGTGCTACTCAGGGGGCACACAATCAGCCCCAGCATTTT	CATQGAHNQPQHF
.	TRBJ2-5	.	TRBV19	TGTGCCAGTAGTAGCGTAAGGAGAGAGACCCAGTACTTC	CASSSVRRETQYF
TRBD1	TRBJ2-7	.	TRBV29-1	TGCAGCGCTACGACAGGGGAAGGGTACGAGCAGTACTTC	CSATTGEGYEQYF
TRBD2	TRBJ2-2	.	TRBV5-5	TGTGCCAGCAGCCAGGGACTAGCGGGAGCCGGCACCGGGGAGCTGTTTTTT	CASSQGLAGAGTGELFF
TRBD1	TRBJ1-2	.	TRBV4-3	TGCGCCAGCAGCCAAGATTCGAACAGGGGCGTCTATGGCTACACCTTC	CASSQDSNRGVYGYTF
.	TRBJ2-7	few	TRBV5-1	TGCGCCAGCAGCTTGGCTCAGGGGGGCTACGAGCAGTACTTC	CASSLAQGGYEQYF
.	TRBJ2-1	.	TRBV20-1	TGCAGTGCTAGAGAGTCCGAGCCCCGGCTGGGCAATGAGCAGTTCTTC	CSARESEPRLGNEQFF
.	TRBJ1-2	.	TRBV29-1	TGCAGCGTTGTTGGCGTCTATGGCTACACCTTC	CSVVGVYGYTF
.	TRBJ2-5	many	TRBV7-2	TGTGCCAGCAGCTTGGCGGATTGGCGGGAGACCCAGTACTTC	CASSLADWRETQYF
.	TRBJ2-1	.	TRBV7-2	TGTGCCAGCAGCTTAGTAAGAGGACTACTACGCAATGAGCAGTTCTTC	CASSLVRGLLRNEQFF
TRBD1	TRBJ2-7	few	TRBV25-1	TGTGCCAGCCGGGACAGCAACTACGAGCAGTACTTC	CASRDSNYEQYF
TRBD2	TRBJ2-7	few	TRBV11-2	TGTGCCAGCAGCCGAGCGGGAGGGCCCTACGAGCAGTACTTC	CASSRAGGPYEQYF
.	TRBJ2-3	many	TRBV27	TGTGCCAGCAGTTCCAACGGACAACCAGATACGCAGTATTTT	CASSSNGQPDTQYF
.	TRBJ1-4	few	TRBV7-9	TGTGCCAGCAGTATCATTACCGAAAAACTGTTTTTT	CASSIITEKLFF